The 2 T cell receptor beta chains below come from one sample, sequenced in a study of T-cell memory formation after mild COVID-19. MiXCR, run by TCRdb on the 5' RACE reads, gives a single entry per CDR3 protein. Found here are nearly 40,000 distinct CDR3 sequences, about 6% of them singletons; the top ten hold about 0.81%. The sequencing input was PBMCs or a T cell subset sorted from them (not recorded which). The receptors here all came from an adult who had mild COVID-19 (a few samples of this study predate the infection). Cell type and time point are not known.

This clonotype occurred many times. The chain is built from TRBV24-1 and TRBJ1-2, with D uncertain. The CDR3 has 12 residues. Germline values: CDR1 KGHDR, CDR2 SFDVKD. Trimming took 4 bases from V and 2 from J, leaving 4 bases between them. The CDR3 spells CATSEGNYGYTF. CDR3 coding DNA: TGTGCCACCAGTGAAGGGAACTATGGCTACACCTTC.

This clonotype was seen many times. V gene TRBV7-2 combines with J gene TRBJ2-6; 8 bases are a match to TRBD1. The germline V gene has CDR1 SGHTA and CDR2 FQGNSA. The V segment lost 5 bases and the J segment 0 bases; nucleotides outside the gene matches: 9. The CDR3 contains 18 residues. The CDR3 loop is CASSPTGTGASGANVLTF. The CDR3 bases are TGTGCCAGCAGCCCCACCGGGACAGGTGCCTCTGGGGCCAACGTCCTGACTTTC.